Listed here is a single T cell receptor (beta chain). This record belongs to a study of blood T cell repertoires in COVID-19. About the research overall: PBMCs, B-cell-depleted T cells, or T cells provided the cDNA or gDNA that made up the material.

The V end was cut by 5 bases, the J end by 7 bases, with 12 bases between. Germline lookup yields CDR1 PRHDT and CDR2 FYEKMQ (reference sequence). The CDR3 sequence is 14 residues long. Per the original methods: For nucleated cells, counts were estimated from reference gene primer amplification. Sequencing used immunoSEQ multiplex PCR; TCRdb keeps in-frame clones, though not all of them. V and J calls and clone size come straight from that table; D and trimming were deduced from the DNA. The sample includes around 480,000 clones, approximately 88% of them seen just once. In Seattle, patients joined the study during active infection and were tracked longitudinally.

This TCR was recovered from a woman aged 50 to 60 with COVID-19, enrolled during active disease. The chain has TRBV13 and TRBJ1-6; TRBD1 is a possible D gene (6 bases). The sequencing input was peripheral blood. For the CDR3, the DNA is TGTGCCAGCAGCAGAGGGGGTACGAATTCACCCCTCCACTTT. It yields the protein CASSRGGTNSPLHF.